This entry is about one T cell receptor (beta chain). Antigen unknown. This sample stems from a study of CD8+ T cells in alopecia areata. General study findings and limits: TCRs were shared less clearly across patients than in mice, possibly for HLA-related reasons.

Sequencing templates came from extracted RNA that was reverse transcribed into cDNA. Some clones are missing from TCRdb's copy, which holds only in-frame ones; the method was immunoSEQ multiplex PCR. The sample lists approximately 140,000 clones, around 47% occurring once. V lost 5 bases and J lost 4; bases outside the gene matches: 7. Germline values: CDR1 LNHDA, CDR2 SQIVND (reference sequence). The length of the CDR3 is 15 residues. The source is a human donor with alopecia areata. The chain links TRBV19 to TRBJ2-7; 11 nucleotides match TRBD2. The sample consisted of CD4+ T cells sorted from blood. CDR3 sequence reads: CASSVTSGSLYEQYF. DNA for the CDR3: TGTGCCAGTAGTGTTACTAGCGGGAGCTTATACGAGCAGTACTTC.